This T cell receptor beta chain is from a study of blood T cell repertoires in COVID-19. The wider study: Both acute and convalescent COVID-19 samples were obtained from the United States, Italy and Spain. In each case, the material was cDNA or gDNA derived from T cells, B-cell-depleted T cells, or PBMCs.

This clone was counted once. V gave up 5 bases and J gave up 6 bases, with 5 bases separating them. Germline V gene lookup returns CDR1 MNHEY and CDR2 SVGEGT. This CDR3 has 11 amino acids. Per the original methods: Reference gene primer amplification in the assay estimated nucleated cell counts. TCRdb's copy holds only in-frame clones and misses some; the assay was immunoSEQ multiplex PCR. The V and J calls and clone size come from that table; D and trimming were worked out from the DNA. The table has approximately 350,000 clones, around 90% seen once. The clonotype comes from a man aged 35 to 55 with acute or convalescent COVID-19. The chain joins TRBV6-2 or TRBV6-3 to TRBJ2-1; D is unclear. The specimen was peripheral blood. The DNA of the CDR3 is TGTGCCAGCAGTCACGGCAATGAGCAGTTCTTC. Translation gives CASSHGNEQFF.